These 22 T cell receptor beta chains were all obtained from the same sample, sequenced in a study of cytomegalovirus exposure and HLA in healthy donors. A multiplex PCR was run with 60 Vbeta primers and 13 Jbeta primers. The table came from immunoSEQ multiplex PCR; TCRdb's copy has only in-frame clones and leaves some out. This table has roughly 100,000 clones, about a tenth appearing once. Input material: PBMCs. The receptors come from a man aged 50-59 years in good health and CMV-seropositive.

This clone was found a few times. The V gene is TRBV6-1, the J gene TRBJ2-7; maybe TRBD2 (6 bases). The germline V gene encodes CDR1 MNHNS and CDR2 SASEGT. V was clipped by 6 bases and J by 6 bases, with 15 bases between them. This CDR3 has 13 residues. The CDR3 coding sequence is TGTGCCAGCAGCGTACTGGGGGGACTCGAGCAGTACTTC. It specifies CASSVLGGLEQYF.

The rearrangement joins TRBV5-1 to TRBJ2-1, with 7 positions matching TRBD2. Unmatched junction bases numbered 11, after V lost 0 bases and J lost 2 bases. In germline, CDR1 is SGHRS, CDR2 YFSETQ. The CDR3 has 18 amino acids. The CDR3: CASSLALGEGAPYNEQFF. CDR3 coding DNA: TGCGCCAGCAGCTTGGCCTTGGGGGAGGGAGCCCCCTACAATGAGCAGTTCTTC.

This clone was observed a handful of times. The J gene is TRBJ1-4, the V gene TRBV25-1; possibly TRBD1 for D (5 bases). CDR1 and CDR2 (germline): MGHDK, SYGVNS. V shed 1 base and J shed 3 bases, with 9 bases lying between them. CDR3 length: 15 residues. The CDR3 sequence is CASSEFRVSNEKLFF. CDR3 nucleotides: TGTGCCAGCAGTGAATTCAGGGTTTCTAATGAAAAACTGTTTTTT.

This sequence joins TRBV29-1 and TRBJ2-5; 9 bases fit TRBD1. The CDR3 runs to 13 residues. With V trimmed by 6 bases and J by 5 bases, 7 bases remained unmatched. Per germline, CDR1 SQVTM and CDR2 ANQGSEA. The CDR3 spells CSVGGTGRETQYF. DNA of the CDR3: TGCAGCGTAGGGGGGACAGGGAGGGAGACCCAGTACTTC.

This clone was seen more than once but under ten times. The V call is TRBV9, the J call TRBJ2-3; 12 bases match TRBD2. Germline values: CDR1 SGDLS, CDR2 YYNGEE. The CDR3 is 18 amino acids. With 0 bases clipped from V and 3 bases from J, the junction kept 8 bases outside the gene matches. The CDR3 sequence: CASSVGSFGLAGTDTQYF. The CDR3 nucleotides are TGTGCCAGCAGCGTAGGGTCCTTCGGACTAGCGGGAACAGATACGCAGTATTTT.

This clone was counted only a few times. The CDR3, as DNA: TGTGCCAGCAGCTTAGAGAGGAGCTACGAGCAGTACTTC. This gives the protein CASSLERSYEQYF. The rearrangement uses TRBV11-3 and TRBJ2-7; D remains unclear. Trimming pared 0 bases from V and 3 bases from J, leaving 6 bases between. Germline-derived CDR1 and CDR2 are SGHNT and YENEEA. The CDR3 is made up of 13 amino acids.

This clone was counted between two and nine times. The chain recombines TRBV19 with TRBJ1-2; D perhaps matches TRBD1 (6 bases). The CDR3 length is 12 residues. Trimming left V 6 bases short and J 8 bases short, with 13 bases between. From germline, CDR1 is LNHDA and CDR2 SQIVND (reference sequence). CDR3 bases: TGTGCCAGTAGAACAGGGAGCAACGGCTACACCTTC. Encoded protein: CASRTGSNGYTF. The entire variable domain, with the rest obtained from reference TRBV19 and TRBJ1-2, is as follows: DGGITQSPKYLFRKEGQNVTLSCEQNLNHDAMYWYRQDPGQGLRLIYYSQIVNDFQKGDIAEGYSVSREKKESFPLTVTSAQKNPTAFYLCASRTGSNGYTFGSGTRLTVV.

The V and J genes are TRBV5-1 and TRBJ2-4, with 9 bases aligning to TRBD1. With V trimmed by 0 bases and J by 1 base, 2 bases remained unmatched. CDR1 SGHRS and CDR2 YFSETQ come from the germline V gene. The CDR3 totals 16 residues. Written as DNA, the CDR3 is TGCGCCAGCAGCTTGGAAGGACAGGGGGCCAAAAACATTCAGTACTTC. It encodes CASSLEGQGAKNIQYF.

V usage is TRBV5-4 and J usage is TRBJ1-4; D possibly corresponds to TRBD1 (6 bases). The CDR3 has 14 amino acids. Germline CDR1 is SGHNT and CDR2 is YYREEE (reference sequence). Trimming shortened V by 5 bases and J by 3 bases, and 11 bases separated the two germline ends. Here the CDR3 reads CASRRQASNEKLFF. As DNA, the CDR3 is TGTGCCAGCAGGAGACAGGCCTCTAATGAAAAACTGTTTTTT.

The CDR3 loop is CASSQYRNTEAFF. In DNA, the CDR3 is TGTGCCAGCAGCCAATACAGGAACACTGAAGCTTTCTTT. The chain recombines TRBV14 with TRBJ1-1, with D hard to call. There are 13 residues in the CDR3. Per germline, CDR1 SGHDN and CDR2 FVKESK. V lost 2 bases to trimming and J lost 1 base, with 5 bases between them.

This clone was seen only a few times. This rearrangement joins TRBV18 to TRBJ1-5; the D is unclear. This CDR3 is built from 13 residues. CDR1 and CDR2 (germline): KGHSH, LQKENI. Trimming pared 3 bases from V and 1 base from J, leaving 4 bases between. CDR3 nucleotides: TGTGCCAGCTCACCCGGGAGCAATCAGCCCCAGCATTTT. Amino acid sequence: CASSPGSNQPQHF.

The V call is TRBV27, the J call TRBJ2-7; 8 bases fit TRBD1. With V trimmed by 4 bases and J by 4 bases, 3 bases remained unmatched. Per germline, CDR1 MNHEY and CDR2 SMNVEV (reference sequence). CDR3 length: 13 residues. The CDR3 nucleotides read TGTGCCAGCAGTTCCAGGGGGCGTTACGAGCAGTACTTC. It is translated as CASSSRGRYEQYF.

This chain joins TRBV7-9 and TRBJ2-1, with 7 bases that match TRBD2. V lost 6 bases and J lost 5; bases outside the gene matches: 13. The CDR3 is made up of 16 amino acids. Germline lookup yields CDR1 SEHNR and CDR2 FQNEAQ (reference sequence). The CDR3 protein is CASSLPGGRVNNEQFF. CDR3 nucleotides: TGTGCCAGCAGTTTGCCGGGCGGGAGAGTCAACAATGAGCAGTTCTTC.

This clone turned up a few times. The chain couples TRBV7-9 to TRBJ2-7, with TRBD1 as a possible D gene (6 bases). Germline-derived CDR1 and CDR2 are SEHNR and FQNEAQ (reference sequence). The CDR3 spans 13 residues. Trimming took 3 bases from V and 3 from J, leaving 9 bases between them. CDR3 residues: CASSFGQIYEQYF. Here the CDR3 DNA reads TGTGCCAGCAGCTTCGGACAGATCTACGAGCAGTACTTC.

This clone occurred a few times. The rearrangement joins TRBV5-1 to TRBJ2-7; no definite D call. Trimming removed 4 bases at V and 5 bases at J, with 13 bases between. CDR3 length equals 13 residues. Germline V CDR1 and CDR2: SGHRS, YFSETQ. CDR3 sequence reads: CASSPGAMDEQYF. CDR3 sequence (DNA): TGCGCCAGCAGCCCCGGAGCAATGGACGAGCAGTACTTC.

This clone showed up just once. The V call is TRBV14, the J call TRBJ2-7, with D unclear. From germline, CDR1 is SGHDN and CDR2 FVKESK. Trimming took off 6 bases at V and 2 bases at J, with 20 bases between the two ends. This CDR3 is built from 16 residues. CDR3 region: CASSRSTPLSTYEQYF. The CDR3 DNA reads as TGTGCCAGCAGTCGCTCTACGCCACTTTCAACCTACGAGCAGTACTTC.

This clone has more than one count but fewer than ten. J is TRBJ1-4 and V is TRBV7-2; weak D call: TRBD1 (6 bases). The CDR3 consists of 14 residues. Germline V gene sequence: CDR1 SGHTA, CDR2 FQGNSA. V was trimmed by 10 bases and J by 0 bases, leaving 12 bases between them. CDR3 sequence: CATAGAATNEKLFF. In DNA, the CDR3 is TGTGCCACGGCAGGGGCTGCAACTAATGAAAAACTGTTTTTT.

The V call is TRBV27, the J call TRBJ1-2, with 7 nucleotides matching TRBD1. There are 15 residues in the CDR3. Germline lookup yields CDR1 MNHEY and CDR2 SMNVEV (reference sequence). V lost 8 bases to trimming and J lost 1 base; unmatched junction nucleotides: 10. The CDR3 reads CASHPRQGVNYGYTF. Written as DNA, the CDR3 is TGTGCCAGCCACCCCCGACAGGGAGTTAACTATGGCTACACCTTC.

The chain joins TRBV7-6 to TRBJ1-4, with D possibly matching TRBD1 (6 bases). CDR3 size: 15 residues. The V end lost 6 bases, the J end lost 8 bases, and 19 bases lay between the germline ends. The germline gives CDR1 SGHVS, CDR2 FNYEAQ. The DNA of the CDR3 is TGTGCCAGCAGTCCCCTCCAGGGGATAGAGGAAAAACTGTTTTTT. Its translation: CASSPLQGIEEKLFF.

This clone has just a few counts. The rearrangement uses TRBV19 and TRBJ2-3; a possible D gene is TRBD1 (6 bases). The germline V gene has CDR1 LNHDA and CDR2 SQIVND (reference sequence). V lost 10 bases and J lost 2, with 13 bases in between. The CDR3 is 13 amino acids. CDR3 protein: CATRRQATDTQYF. CDR3 DNA: TGTGCCACAAGGCGACAGGCCACAGATACGCAGTATTTT. Looking up the rest from reference TRBV19 and TRBJ2-3 gives the full variable domain: DGGITQSPKYLFRKEGQNVTLSCEQNLNHDAMYWYRQDPGQGLRLIYYSQIVNDFQKGDIAEGYSVSREKKESFPLTVTSAQKNPTAFYLCATRRQATDTQYFGPGTRLTVL.

V gene TRBV6-5 combines with J gene TRBJ1-3, with a weak D call TRBD1 (5 bases). Germline-derived CDR1 and CDR2 are MNHEY and SVGAGI. There are 15 residues in the CDR3. Trimming took off 2 bases at V and 0 bases at J, with 8 bases between the two ends. CDR3 DNA: TGTGCCAGCAGTTACGGAGGGGACTCTGGAAACACCATATATTTT. This sequence encodes CASSYGGDSGNTIYF.

This clone turned up a few times. J is TRBJ2-3 and V is TRBV11-3, with 12 bases identical to TRBD2. The CDR3 totals 15 residues. The germline V gene has CDR1 SGHNT and CDR2 YENEEA. After removal of 1 base from V and 6 bases from J, the junction contained 2 bases not matched to a gene. CDR3 loop: CASSLGTSGMDTQYF. CDR3 sequence (DNA): TGTGCCAGCAGCTTAGGGACTAGCGGGATGGATACGCAGTATTTT.